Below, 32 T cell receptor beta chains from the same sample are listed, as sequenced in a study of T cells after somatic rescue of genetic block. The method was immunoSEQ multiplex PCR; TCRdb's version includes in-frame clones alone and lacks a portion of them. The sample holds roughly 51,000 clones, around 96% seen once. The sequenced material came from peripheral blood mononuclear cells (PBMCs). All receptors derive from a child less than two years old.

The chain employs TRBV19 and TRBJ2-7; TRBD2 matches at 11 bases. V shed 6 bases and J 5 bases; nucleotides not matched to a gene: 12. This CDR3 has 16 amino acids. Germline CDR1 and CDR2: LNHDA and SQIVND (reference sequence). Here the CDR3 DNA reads TGTGCCAGTAGCCCCGGGACTAGCGGTCCTGGGGACGAGCAGTACTTC. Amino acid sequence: CASSPGTSGPGDEQYF.

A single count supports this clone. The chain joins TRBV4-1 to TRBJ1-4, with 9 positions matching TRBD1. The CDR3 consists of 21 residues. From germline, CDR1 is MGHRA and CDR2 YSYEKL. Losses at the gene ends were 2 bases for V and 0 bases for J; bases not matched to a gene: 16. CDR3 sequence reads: CASSQHPSGTGRVATNEKLFF. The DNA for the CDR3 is TGCGCCAGCAGCCAACACCCCTCCGGGACAGGGCGAGTTGCAACTAATGAAAAACTGTTTTTT.

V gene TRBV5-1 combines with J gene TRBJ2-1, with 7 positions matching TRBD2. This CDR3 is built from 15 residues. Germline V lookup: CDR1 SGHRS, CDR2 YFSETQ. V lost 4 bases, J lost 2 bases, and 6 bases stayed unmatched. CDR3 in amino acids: CASSAEGGPYNEQFF. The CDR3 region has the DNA TGCGCCAGCAGCGCCGAGGGAGGGCCCTACAATGAGCAGTTCTTC.

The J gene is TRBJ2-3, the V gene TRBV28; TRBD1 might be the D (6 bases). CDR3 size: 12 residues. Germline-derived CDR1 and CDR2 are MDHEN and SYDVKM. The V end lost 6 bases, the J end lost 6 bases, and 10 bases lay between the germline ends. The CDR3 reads CASSRDRDTQYF. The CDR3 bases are TGTGCCAGCAGCCGAGACAGGGATACGCAGTATTTT.

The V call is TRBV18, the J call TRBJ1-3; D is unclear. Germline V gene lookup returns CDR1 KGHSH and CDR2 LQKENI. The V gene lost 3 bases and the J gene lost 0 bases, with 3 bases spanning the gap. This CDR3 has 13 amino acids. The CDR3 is CASSPSSGNTIYF. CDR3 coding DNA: TGTGCCAGCTCACCCAGCTCTGGAAACACCATATATTTT.

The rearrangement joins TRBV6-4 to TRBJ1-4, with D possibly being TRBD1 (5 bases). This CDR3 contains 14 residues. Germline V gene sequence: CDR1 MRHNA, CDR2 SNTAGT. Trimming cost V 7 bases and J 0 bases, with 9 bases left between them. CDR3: CASTGTATNEKLFF. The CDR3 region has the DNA TGTGCCAGCACCGGGACGGCAACTAATGAAAAACTGTTTTTT.

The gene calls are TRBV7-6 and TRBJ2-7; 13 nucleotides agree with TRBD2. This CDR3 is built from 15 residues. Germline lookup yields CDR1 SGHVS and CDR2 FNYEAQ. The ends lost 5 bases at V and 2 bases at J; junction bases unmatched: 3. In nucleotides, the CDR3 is TGTGCCAGCAGCCCCGGGACTAGCGGGACCTACGAGCAGTACTTC. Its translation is CASSPGTSGTYEQYF.

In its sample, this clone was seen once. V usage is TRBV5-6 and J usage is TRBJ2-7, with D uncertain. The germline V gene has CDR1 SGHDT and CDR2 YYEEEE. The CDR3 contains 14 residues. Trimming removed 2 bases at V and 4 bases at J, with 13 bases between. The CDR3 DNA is TGTGCCAGCAGCTTCATCAGCGCGGCATACGAGCAGTACTTC. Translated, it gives CASSFISAAYEQYF.

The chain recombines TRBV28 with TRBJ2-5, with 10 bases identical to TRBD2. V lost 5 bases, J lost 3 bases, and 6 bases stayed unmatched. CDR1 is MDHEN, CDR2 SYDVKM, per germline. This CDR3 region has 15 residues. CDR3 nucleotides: TGTGCCAGCAGTCCCCCGGGACTAGCGAAAGAGACCCAGTACTTC. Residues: CASSPPGLAKETQYF.

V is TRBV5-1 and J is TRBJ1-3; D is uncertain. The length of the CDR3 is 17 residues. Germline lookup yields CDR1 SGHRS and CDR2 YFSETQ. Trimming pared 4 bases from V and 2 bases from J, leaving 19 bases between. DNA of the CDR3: TGCGCCAGCAGCCTATATACCCCCCCCGGGCCTGGAAACACCATATATTTT. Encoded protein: CASSLYTPPGPGNTIYF.

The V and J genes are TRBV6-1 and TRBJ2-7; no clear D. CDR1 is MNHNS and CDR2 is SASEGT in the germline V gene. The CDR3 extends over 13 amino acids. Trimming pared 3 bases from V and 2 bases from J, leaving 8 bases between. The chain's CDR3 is CASSEEWPYEQYF. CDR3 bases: TGTGCCAGCAGTGAGGAGTGGCCCTACGAGCAGTACTTC.

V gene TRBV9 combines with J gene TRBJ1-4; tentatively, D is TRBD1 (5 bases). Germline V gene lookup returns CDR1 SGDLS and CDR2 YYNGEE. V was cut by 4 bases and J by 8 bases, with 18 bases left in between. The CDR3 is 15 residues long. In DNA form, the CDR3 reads TGTGCCAGCAGCCCTAGTGGGGGGATGGGAGAAAAACTGTTTTTT. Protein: CASSPSGGMGEKLFF.

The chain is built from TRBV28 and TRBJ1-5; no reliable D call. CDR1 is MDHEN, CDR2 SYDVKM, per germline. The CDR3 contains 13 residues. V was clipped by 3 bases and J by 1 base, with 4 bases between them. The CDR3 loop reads CASSLDSNQPQHF. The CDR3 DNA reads TGTGCCAGCAGTTTGGACAGCAATCAGCCCCAGCATTTT.

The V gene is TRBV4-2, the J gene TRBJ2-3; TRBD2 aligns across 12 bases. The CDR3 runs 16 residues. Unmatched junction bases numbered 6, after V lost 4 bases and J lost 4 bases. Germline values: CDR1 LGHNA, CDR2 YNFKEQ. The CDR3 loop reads CASSLLAGGPPDTQYF. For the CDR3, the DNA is TGTGCCAGCAGCCTTCTAGCGGGAGGGCCCCCAGATACGCAGTATTTT.

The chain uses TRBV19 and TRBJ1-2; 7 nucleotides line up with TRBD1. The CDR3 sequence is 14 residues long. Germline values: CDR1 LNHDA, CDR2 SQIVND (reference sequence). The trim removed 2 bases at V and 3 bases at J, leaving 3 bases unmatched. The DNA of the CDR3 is TGTGCCAGTAGTATAACGGGACAGTACTATGGCTACACCTTC. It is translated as CASSITGQYYGYTF.

CDR3 region: CASSVYGRPNTEAFF. For the CDR3, the DNA is TGTGCCAGCAGTGTATATGGACGCCCGAACACTGAAGCTTTCTTT. The chain uses TRBV2 and TRBJ1-1; D unclear. V lost 4 bases and J lost 1, with 13 bases in between. The V gene's germline CDR1 is SNHLY and CDR2 FYNNEI. CDR3 length: 15 amino acids.

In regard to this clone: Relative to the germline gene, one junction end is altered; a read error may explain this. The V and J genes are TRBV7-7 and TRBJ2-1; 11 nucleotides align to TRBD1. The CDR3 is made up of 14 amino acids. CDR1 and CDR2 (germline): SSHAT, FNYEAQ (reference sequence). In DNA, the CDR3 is TGTGCTAGCAGCCCGGGACAGGGGGGGAATGAGCAGTTCTTC. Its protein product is CASSPGQGGNEQFF.

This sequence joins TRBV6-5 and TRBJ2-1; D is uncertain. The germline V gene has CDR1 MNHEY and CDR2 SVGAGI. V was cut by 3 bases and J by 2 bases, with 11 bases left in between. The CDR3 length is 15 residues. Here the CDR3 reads CASSYMLETYNEQFF. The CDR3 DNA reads TGTGCCAGCAGTTATATGCTAGAGACCTACAATGAGCAGTTCTTC.

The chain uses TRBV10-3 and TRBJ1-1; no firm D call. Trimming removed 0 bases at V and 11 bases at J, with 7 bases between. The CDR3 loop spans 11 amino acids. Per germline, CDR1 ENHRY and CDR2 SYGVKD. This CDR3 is CAISESRVAFF. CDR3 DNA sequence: TGTGCCATCAGTGAGTCAAGGGTGGCTTTCTTT.

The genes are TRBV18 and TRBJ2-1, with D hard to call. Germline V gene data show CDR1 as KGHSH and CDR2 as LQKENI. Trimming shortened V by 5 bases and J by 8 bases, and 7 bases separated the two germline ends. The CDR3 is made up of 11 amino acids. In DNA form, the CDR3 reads TGTGCCAGCTCATCTGTCGATGAGCAGTTCTTC. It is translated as CASSSVDEQFF.

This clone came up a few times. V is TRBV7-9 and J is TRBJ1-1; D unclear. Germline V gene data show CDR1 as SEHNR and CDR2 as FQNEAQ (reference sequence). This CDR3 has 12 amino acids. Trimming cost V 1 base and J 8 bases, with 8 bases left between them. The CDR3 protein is CASSLGNDEAFF. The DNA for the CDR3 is TGTGCCAGCAGCTTAGGTAATGACGAAGCTTTCTTT. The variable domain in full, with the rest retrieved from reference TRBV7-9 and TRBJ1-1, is DTGVSQNPRHKITKRGQNVTFRCDPISEHNRLYWYRQTLGQGPEFLTYFQNEAQLEKSRLLSDRFSAERPKGSFSTLEIQRTEQGDSAMYLCASSLGNDEAFFGQGTRLTVV.

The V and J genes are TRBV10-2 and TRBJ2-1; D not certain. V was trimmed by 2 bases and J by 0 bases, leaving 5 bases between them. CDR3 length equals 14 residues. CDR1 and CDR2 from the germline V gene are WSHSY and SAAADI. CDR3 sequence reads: CASSEAHSYNEQFF. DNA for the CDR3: TGCGCCAGCAGTGAGGCACACTCCTACAATGAGCAGTTCTTC.

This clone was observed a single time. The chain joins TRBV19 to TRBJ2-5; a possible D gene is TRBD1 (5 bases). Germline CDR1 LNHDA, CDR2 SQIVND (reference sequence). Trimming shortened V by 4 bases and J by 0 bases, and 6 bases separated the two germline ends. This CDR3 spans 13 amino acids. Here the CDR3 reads CASSRQYQETQYF. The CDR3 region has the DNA TGTGCCAGTAGTAGACAGTACCAAGAGACCCAGTACTTC.

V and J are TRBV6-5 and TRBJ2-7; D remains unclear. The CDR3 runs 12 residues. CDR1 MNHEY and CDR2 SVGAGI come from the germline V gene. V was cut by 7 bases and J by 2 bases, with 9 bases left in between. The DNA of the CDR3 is TGTGCCAGCAAAGCACCAACCTACGAGCAGTACTTC. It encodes CASKAPTYEQYF.

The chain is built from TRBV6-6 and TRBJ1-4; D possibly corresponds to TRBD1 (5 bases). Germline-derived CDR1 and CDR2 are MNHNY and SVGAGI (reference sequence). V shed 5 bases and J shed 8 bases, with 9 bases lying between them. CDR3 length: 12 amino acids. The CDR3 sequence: CASSMGREKLFF. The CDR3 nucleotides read TGTGCCAGCAGTATGGGGCGGGAAAAACTGTTTTTT.

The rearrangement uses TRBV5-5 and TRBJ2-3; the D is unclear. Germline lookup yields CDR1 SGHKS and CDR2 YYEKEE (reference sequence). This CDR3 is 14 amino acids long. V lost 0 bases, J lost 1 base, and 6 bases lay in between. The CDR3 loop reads CASSLVPGTDTQYF. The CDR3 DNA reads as TGTGCCAGCAGCTTGGTGCCTGGCACAGATACGCAGTATTTT. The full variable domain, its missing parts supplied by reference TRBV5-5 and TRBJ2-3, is DAGVTQSPTHLIKTRGQQVTLRCSPISGHKSVSWYQQVLGQGPQFIFQYYEKEERGRGNFPDRFSARQFPNYSSELNVNALLLGDSALYLCASSLVPGTDTQYFGPGTRLTVL.

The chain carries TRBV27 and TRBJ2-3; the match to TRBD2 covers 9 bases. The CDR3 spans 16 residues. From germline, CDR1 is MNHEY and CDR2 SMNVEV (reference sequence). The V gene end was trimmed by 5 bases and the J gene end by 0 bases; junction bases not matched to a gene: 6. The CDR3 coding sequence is TGTGCCAGCAGTCGCCGGGGGACTAGCAGCACAGATACGCAGTATTTT. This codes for CASSRRGTSSTDTQYF.

This chain's CDR3 is CASSFLQPNSPLHF. The DNA of the CDR3 is TGTGCCAGCAGTTTCTTACAGCCTAATTCACCCCTCCACTTT. This chain uses TRBV27 with TRBJ1-6; no reliable D call. Trimming removed 3 bases from V and 6 bases from J, with 9 bases in between. The germline gives CDR1 MNHEY, CDR2 SMNVEV (reference sequence). The CDR3 is made up of 14 amino acids.

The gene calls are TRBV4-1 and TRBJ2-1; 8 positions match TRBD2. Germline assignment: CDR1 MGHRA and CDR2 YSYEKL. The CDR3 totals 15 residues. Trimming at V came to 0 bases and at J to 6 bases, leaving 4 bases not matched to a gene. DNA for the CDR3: TGCGCCAGCAGCCAAGATCAACTAGCGGCCAATGAGCAGTTCTTC. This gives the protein CASSQDQLAANEQFF.

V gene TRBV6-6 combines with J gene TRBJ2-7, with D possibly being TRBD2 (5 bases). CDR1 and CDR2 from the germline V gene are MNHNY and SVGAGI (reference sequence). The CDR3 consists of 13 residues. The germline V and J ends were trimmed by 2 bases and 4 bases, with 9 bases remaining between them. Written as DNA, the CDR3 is TGTGCCAGCAGTTACCAAAGGGAGTACGAGCAGTACTTC. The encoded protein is CASSYQREYEQYF.

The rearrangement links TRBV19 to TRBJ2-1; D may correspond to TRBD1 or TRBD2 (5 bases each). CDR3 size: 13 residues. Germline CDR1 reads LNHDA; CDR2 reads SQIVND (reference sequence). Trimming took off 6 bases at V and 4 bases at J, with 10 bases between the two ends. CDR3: CASRKEGYNEQFF. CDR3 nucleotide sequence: TGTGCCAGTAGAAAAGAGGGGTACAATGAGCAGTTCTTC.

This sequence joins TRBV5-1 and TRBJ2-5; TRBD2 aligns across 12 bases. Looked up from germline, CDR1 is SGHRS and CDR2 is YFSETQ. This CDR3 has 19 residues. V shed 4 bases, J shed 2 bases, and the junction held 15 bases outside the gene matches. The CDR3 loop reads CASSRGIGLAGSRQETQYF. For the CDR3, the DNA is TGCGCCAGCAGCCGAGGGATCGGACTAGCGGGAAGCAGGCAAGAGACCCAGTACTTC.